What follows is one T cell receptor (beta chain) and its context. This specimen belongs to a study of monozygotic twins with inflammatory bowel disease. TCRdb reprocessed the 5' RACE reads and reports one entry per CDR3 protein, with no DNA. The sample totals 80,000 or so distinct CDR3 sequences. This CDR3 contains 15 residues. The genes are TRBV12-3 or TRBV12-4 and TRBJ1-3; the TCRdb D gene call, TRBD1, has no DNA to confirm it. The sequence was obtained from a human donor with ulcerative colitis or Crohn's disease, or a healthy co-twin of an affected twin (not recorded which). The sample consisted of blood. CDR3 in amino acids: CASSPLYKTGNTIYF.